This T cell receptor (beta chain) is drawn from a study of blood T cell repertoires in COVID-19. In the study overall: Both acute and convalescent COVID-19 samples were obtained from the United States, Italy and Spain.

Germline V gene sequence: CDR1 SGHVS, CDR2 FQNEAQ. This CDR3 comprises 14 residues. V shed 0 bases and J shed 3 bases, with 6 bases lying between them. The assay was immunoSEQ multiplex PCR, and TCRdb's table has in-frame clones only and misses some. The data show 150,000 to 200,000 clones, with roughly 82% seen just once and around 10% held by the top ten. The receptor's source is a man aged 45-65 years who had recovered from COVID-19. Sequencing used PBMCs or T cells enriched from blood (not recorded which). The chain carries TRBV7-8 and TRBJ2-1; D might be TRBD1 (5 bases). The CDR3 reads CASSLAGHYNEQFF. CDR3 nucleotide sequence: TGTGCCAGCAGCTTAGCCGGACACTACAATGAGCAGTTCTTC.